This T cell receptor beta chain stems from a study of T cell changes during pregnancy in multiple sclerosis. Repertoires were generated with immunoSEQ multiplex PCR, while TCRdb's copy carries only in-frame clones and drops some. The table records 70,000 to 100,000 clones, about 93% of them present only once. This TCR was recovered from a female donor with multiple sclerosis, enrolled in a pregnancy study. The sequencing here drew on peripheral blood, taken in the first trimester of pregnancy.

The CDR3 here is CASSRDRGGYGYTF. The CDR3 nucleotides read TGTGCCAGCAGCAGGGACAGGGGGGGGTACGGCTACACCTTC. The rearrangement links TRBV28 to TRBJ1-2; 11 nucleotides line up with TRBD1. Trimming cost V 6 bases and J 8 bases; bases outside gene matches: 8. Germline V gene data show CDR1 as MDHEN and CDR2 as SYDVKM. CDR3 length equals 14 residues.